These 20 T cell receptor beta chains were sequenced from one sample in a study of blood T cell repertoires in COVID-19. Measured with immunoSEQ multiplex PCR; TCRdb has only the in-frame clones, and not every one. Of 120,000 or so clones listed, 70% to 90% are singletons. The source material was peripheral blood. Receptors were obtained from a woman in her forties or fifties with acute or convalescent COVID-19.

CDR3 sequence: CASSDNSGTEQYF. In nucleotides, the CDR3 is TGTGCCAGCAGTGACAATAGCGGGACGGAGCAGTACTTC. The chain carries TRBV6-4 and TRBJ2-7, with 8 bases identical to TRBD2. This CDR3 region has 13 residues. Germline CDR1 is MRHNA and CDR2 is SNTAGT. V dropped 2 bases and J dropped 7; count of bases not matched to a gene: 4.

The CDR3 reads CASSIRGNTEAFF. Written as DNA, the CDR3 is TGTGCCAGTAGTATCCGAGGGAACACTGAAGCTTTCTTT. V usage is TRBV19 and J usage is TRBJ1-1; D unresolved. Germline V lookup: CDR1 LNHDA, CDR2 SQIVND (reference sequence). The CDR3 consists of 13 residues. With 3 bases removed from V and 1 base from J, the gap between germline ends came to 6 bases.

The gene calls are TRBV21-1 and TRBJ2-2; TRBD1, the table's D call, was not compared with the DNA. TRBV21-1 constitutes a pseudogene. The CDR3 has 20 residues. The CDR3 sequence is CASRRSGTGGPKANTGELFF. The CDR3 DNA reads as TGTGCCAGCAGGAGGTCGGGGACAGGGGGCCCTAAGGCGAACACCGGGGAGCTGTTTTTT.

The CDR3 sequence: CASSPRGGTEAFF. The DNA of the CDR3 is TGTGCCAGCAGCCCGAGGGGGGGGACTGAAGCTTTCTTT. This chain joins TRBV11-2 and TRBJ1-1; a weak D match, TRBD1 (6 bases). V dropped 5 bases and J dropped 5 bases, with 12 bases sitting between them. Germline loops: CDR1 SGHAT, CDR2 FQNNGV. The CDR3 has 13 amino acids.

V is TRBV30 and J is TRBJ1-2, with 9 bases aligning to TRBD1. The CDR3 runs to 14 residues. Trimming at V came to 1 base and at J to 3 bases, leaving 3 bases not matched to a gene. CDR1 and CDR2 from the germline V gene are GTSNPN and SVGIG (reference sequence). CDR3 sequence: CAWSEGQGHYGYTF. The CDR3 DNA reads TGTGCCTGGAGTGAGGGACAGGGCCACTATGGCTACACCTTC.

This chain links TRBV7-9 with TRBJ2-1, with a possible D match to TRBD2 (6 bases). The CDR3 covers 14 residues. Germline CDR1 is SEHNR and CDR2 is FQNEAQ (reference sequence). The V end lost 0 bases, the J end lost 6 bases, and 9 bases lay between the germline ends. CDR3 nucleotide sequence: TGTGCCAGCAGCTTAGCCCGCGGGACCAATGAGCAGTTCTTC. Its translation is CASSLARGTNEQFF. Complete variable domain (other parts from reference TRBV7-9 and TRBJ2-1): DTGVSQNPRHKITKRGQNVTFRCDPISEHNRLYWYRQTLGQGPEFLTYFQNEAQLEKSRLLSDRFSAERPKGSFSTLEIQRTEQGDSAMYLCASSLARGTNEQFFGPGTRLTVL.

CDR3 protein: CASSPQGAVRRETQYF. CDR3 sequence (DNA): TGTGCCAGCAGCCCCCAGGGGGCGGTAAGAAGGGAGACCCAGTACTTC. The rearrangement joins TRBV28 to TRBJ2-5; TRBD1 matches 8 bases. The CDR3 totals 16 residues. Per the germline V gene, CDR1 is MDHEN and CDR2 is SYDVKM. The junction had 14 bases not matched to a gene; V was cut back by 6 bases and J by 5 bases.

CDR3 in DNA: TGTGCCAGCAGCTTACCGGGGGGGCCCGGAGAGACCCAGTACTTC. Amino acids: CASSLPGGPGETQYF. This sequence joins TRBV7-7 and TRBJ2-5; TRBD2 matches at 8 bases. This CDR3 region has 15 residues. V was pared by 2 bases and J by 4 bases, with 6 bases of the junction left unmatched. Germline V CDR1 and CDR2: SSHAT, FNYEAQ (reference sequence).

The V call is TRBV21-1, the J call TRBJ2-7; the listed D gene, TRBD2, was not tested against the DNA. TRBV21-1 has pseudogene status. This CDR3 contains 16 residues. CDR3 protein: CASSSGLDPTRYEQYF. The CDR3 DNA reads TGTGCCAGCAGCTCGGGACTAGATCCCACCCGATACGAGCAGTACTTC.

This clone was detected only a few times. This rearrangement joins TRBV20-1 to TRBJ1-1; TRBD1 is a possible D gene (5 bases). The CDR3 has 11 residues. Germline V gene lookup returns CDR1 DFQATT and CDR2 SNEGSKA (reference sequence). V lost 2 bases to trimming and J lost 4 bases, with 5 bases between them. The CDR3 here is CSARQGTEAFF. The CDR3 DNA follows: TGCAGTGCTAGACAGGGCACTGAAGCTTTCTTT.

The chain carries TRBV18 and TRBJ2-1; D possibly corresponds to TRBD1 (6 bases). The V end lost 3 bases, the J end lost 1 base, and 10 bases lay between the germline ends. CDR1 and CDR2 (germline): KGHSH, LQKENI. This CDR3 is built from 15 residues. The CDR3, as DNA: TGTGCCAGCTCACCGAGGACAGCTTCCTACAATGAGCAGTTCTTC. Translation: CASSPRTASYNEQFF.

The rearrangement links TRBV3-1 (or the pseudogene TRBV3-2) to TRBJ1-6, with D tentatively TRBD1 (5 bases). This CDR3 is built from 15 residues. The germline CDR1 and CDR2 sequences are LGHDT and YNNKEL (reference sequence). The V and J ends lost 1 base and 11 bases respectively, with 15 bases between them. The CDR3 nucleotides read TGTGCCAGCAGCCAAGGACGGGGGGAAGGGGCACCCCTCCACTTT. It specifies CASSQGRGEGAPLHF.

About this clone: Other DNA sequences in the same sample also yield this CDR3. The CDR3 bases are TGTGCCAGTAGTCATCGGACTAGCGGAAATGAGCAGTTCTTC. Translating it yields CASSHRTSGNEQFF. The chain employs TRBV19 and TRBJ2-1; 10 nucleotides align to TRBD2. CDR1 and CDR2 (germline): LNHDA, SQIVND (reference sequence). V trimming: 5 bases; J trimming: 7 bases; junction bases outside the gene matches: 5. The CDR3 runs to 14 residues.

The rearrangement uses TRBV28 and TRBJ2-7; no firm D call. Germline values: CDR1 MDHEN, CDR2 SYDVKM. CDR3 length equals 13 residues. V was trimmed by 3 bases and J by 3 bases, leaving 9 bases between them. The DNA for the CDR3 is TGTGCCAGCAGTTTTACAGACGTCTACGAGCAGTACTTC. Protein product: CASSFTDVYEQYF.

V and J are TRBV3-1 (or the pseudogene TRBV3-2) and TRBJ1-2; the D is unclear. Germline CDR1 LGHDT, CDR2 YNNKEL (reference sequence). The V end lost 1 base, the J end lost 5 bases, and 14 bases lay between the germline ends. CDR3 length equals 15 residues. The CDR3 is CASSQARSGSYGYTF. The CDR3 DNA reads TGTGCCAGCAGCCAAGCCAGATCGGGGAGTTATGGCTACACCTTC.

The chain employs TRBV5-5 and TRBJ1-1; D gene uncertain. V was shortened by 4 bases and J by 5 bases, with 9 bases between the two germline ends. CDR3 size: 12 residues. Germline values: CDR1 SGHKS, CDR2 YYEKEE (reference sequence). The CDR3 here is CASSPRGTEAFF. The CDR3 DNA reads as TGTGCCAGCAGCCCAAGAGGAACTGAAGCTTTCTTT.

The V gene is TRBV30, the J gene TRBJ2-4; 11 nucleotides line up with TRBD2. V shed 1 base, J shed 9 bases, and the junction held 8 bases outside the gene matches. The CDR3 extends over 15 amino acids. CDR1 GTSNPN and CDR2 SVGIG come from the germline V gene (reference sequence). The CDR3 region has the DNA TGTGCCTGGAGTGCCCTAGCGGGAGGATCTAGCATTCAGTACTTC. As protein: CAWSALAGGSSIQYF. Full variable domain (missing parts from reference TRBV30 and TRBJ2-4): SQTIHQWPATLVQPVGSPLSLECTVEGTSNPNLYWYRQAAGRGLQLLFYSVGIGQISSEVPQNLSASRPQDRQFILSSKKLLLSDSGFYLCAWSALAGGSSIQYFGAGTRLSVL.

This clone has only one observation. This rearrangement joins TRBV6-5 to TRBJ2-1; D is uncertain. This CDR3 contains 12 residues. Deletions cut 6 bases from V and 0 bases from J, with 3 bases between. Germline V gene data show CDR1 as MNHEY and CDR2 as SVGAGI. The CDR3 region is CASSLSYNEQFF. CDR3 sequence (DNA): TGTGCCAGCAGCCTCTCCTACAATGAGCAGTTCTTC.

The CDR3 here is CASSHGQGYYEQYF. Written as DNA, the CDR3 is TGTGCCAGCAGCCATGGACAGGGGTACTACGAGCAGTACTTC. The chain is built from TRBV3-1 (or the pseudogene TRBV3-2) and TRBJ2-7, with TRBD1 identical over 9 bases. The germline gives CDR1 LGHDT, CDR2 YNNKEL (reference sequence). The CDR3 consists of 14 residues. J was trimmed by 3 bases and V by 3 bases; bases with no gene match: 3.

V gene TRBV28 combines with J gene TRBJ2-7; 8 nucleotides line up with TRBD1. Per germline, CDR1 MDHEN and CDR2 SYDVKM. The CDR3 consists of 17 residues. V lost 5 bases, J lost 6 bases, and 18 bases stayed unmatched. The CDR3 bases are TGTGCCAGCAGTCACGACAGGGGAAGGGTCACCGTGGGCGAGCAGTACTTC. Its translation: CASSHDRGRVTVGEQYF.